This entry concerns a single T cell receptor beta chain. The specificity of this receptor is unknown. Base qualities are not at hand, and no much larger clone is one base apart. This specimen's time point label, interpreted: baseline before first vaccination. Vaccinee samples were obtained from the UK trials COV001 and COV002, which included a single-blind randomized controlled phase 2/3 trial of AZD1222 (ChAdOx1 nCoV-19) in healthy adults. Trial participant PBMC samples were collected at day 0 and day 28 after the second dose for TCRbeta chain sequencing. This sample is drawn from a study of T cell responses to AZD1222 COVID-19 vaccine (dated by TCRdb to 2020 to 2023). A note on the overall study: Because spike-specific TCR depth and breadth did not differ between the two schedules, AZD1222 recipients who got a second dose at roughly 4 weeks were pooled with those who got a second dose at roughly 12 weeks. A total of 230 to 250 trial participants underwent TCR sequencing, of whom roughly 210 received two doses of AZD1222 and about 25 received two doses of the MenACWY control vaccine. Trial participants were enrolled by age into 18-55, 56-69 and 70-plus year subgroups, with about 150, 28 and 57 TCR-sequenced participants respectively.

The CDR3 regions of human TCRbeta chains were subjected to immunosequencing. The study's own analysis went as follows. TCRs in the repertoires were compared against a reference library of SARS-CoV-2-specific TCRs that had been generated with the MIRA antigen-specificity platform. Breadth was defined as the fraction of unique TCRs that were SARS-CoV-2-associated. Depth was defined as the fraction of total T cells that were SARS-CoV-2-associated. Using the MIRA data, every spike-specific TCR was mapped to the spike region that the TCR reacted to and assigned to either a CD4 or a CD8 class. Log10-transformed breadth and depth values were compared by one-way ANOVA with Sidak's multiple comparisons tests. This is the immuneACCESS table as TCRdb keeps it, with only in-frame sequences that have V and J called. A part of the clones is gone; compared with another copy, unresolved V genes explain less than half, and the rest is unexplained. V and J calls and clone size follow that table, whereas D and trimming were derived from the DNA. The sample data list 75,000 to 100,000 clones, and around nine tenths of these were observed just once. Of the sample, approximately 11% is held by the ten largest clones.

The V end gives up 3 bases and the J end 1 base, leaving 3 bases in the junction not matched to a gene. From the cysteine through the phenylalanine, the CDR3 covers 15 amino acids. Only the CDR3 DNA is retained, 45 bases long and in frame from the first base. The germline V gene (reference sequence) sets CDR1 to LNHDA and CDR2 to SQIVND. The paper as a whole reports these results and caveats: A significant rise in spike-specific TCR breadth and depth was observed after two AZD1222 doses relative to day 0 and relative to MenACWY recipients. Only a handful of AZD1222 recipients were SARS-CoV-2 seropositive at baseline, limiting conclusions about previously exposed vaccinees. In the small 56-69-year group, the increase in depth fell short of significance, most likely because of low power. Epitopes outside the regions mutated in the B.1.351 and B.1.1.7 variants were reportedly recognized by nearly half of the unique spike-specific TCRs. Because no day 14 peak-response samples were available, repertoires were characterized only after the peak T cell response. Participants were mostly white British, with more females than males. The authors suggested clonal diversity may have been underestimated. The whole spike protein was spanned by vaccine-associated CD4 TCRs, and dominant responses were seen in regions 160-218 and 743-854.

The rearrangement combines TRBV19 with TRBJ1-5, and TRBD1 aligns with 7 junction nucleotides. This receptor was taken from an adult in good health. The material sequenced was peripheral blood, taken on day 0 of AZD1222 vaccination. The CDR3 has the sequence CASSIEGASNQPQHF. The nucleotide sequence reads TGTGCCAGTAGTATTGAGGGGGCGAGCAATCAGCCCCAGCATTTT.